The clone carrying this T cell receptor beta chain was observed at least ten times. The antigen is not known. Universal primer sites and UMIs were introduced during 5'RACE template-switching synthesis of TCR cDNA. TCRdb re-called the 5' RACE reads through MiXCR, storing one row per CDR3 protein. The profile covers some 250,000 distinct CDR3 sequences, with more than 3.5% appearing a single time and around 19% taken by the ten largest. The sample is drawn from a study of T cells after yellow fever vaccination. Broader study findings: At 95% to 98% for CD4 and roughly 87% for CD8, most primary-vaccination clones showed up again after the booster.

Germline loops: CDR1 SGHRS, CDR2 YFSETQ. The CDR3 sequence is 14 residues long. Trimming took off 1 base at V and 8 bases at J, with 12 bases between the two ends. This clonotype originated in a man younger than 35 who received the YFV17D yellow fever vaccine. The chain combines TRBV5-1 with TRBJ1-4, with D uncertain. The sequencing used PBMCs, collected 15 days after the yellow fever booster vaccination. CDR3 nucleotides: TGCGCCAGCAGCTTGAACCCGGGGAGGGAAAAACTGTTTTTT. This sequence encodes CASSLNPGREKLFF.